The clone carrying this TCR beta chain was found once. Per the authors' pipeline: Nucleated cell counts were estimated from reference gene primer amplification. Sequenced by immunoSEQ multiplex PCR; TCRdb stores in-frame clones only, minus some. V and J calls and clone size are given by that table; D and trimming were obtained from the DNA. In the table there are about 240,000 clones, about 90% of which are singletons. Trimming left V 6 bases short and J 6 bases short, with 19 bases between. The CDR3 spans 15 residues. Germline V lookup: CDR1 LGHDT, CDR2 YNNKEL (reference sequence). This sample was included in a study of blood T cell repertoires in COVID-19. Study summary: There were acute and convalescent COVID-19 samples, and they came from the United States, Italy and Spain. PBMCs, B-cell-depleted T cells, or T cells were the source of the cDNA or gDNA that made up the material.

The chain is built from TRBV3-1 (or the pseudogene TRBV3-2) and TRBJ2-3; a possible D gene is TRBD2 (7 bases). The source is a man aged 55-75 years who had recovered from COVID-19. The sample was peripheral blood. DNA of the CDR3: TGTGCCAGCAGTCCGGCGGGGGCCCGAAGTGATACGCAGTATTTT. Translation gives CASSPAGARSDTQYF.